One and the same sample provided the 21 T cell receptor beta chains below, sequenced in a study of somatic mutations in cytotoxic T cells in rheumatoid arthritis. Clones were read by immunoSEQ multiplex PCR, and TCRdb kept only the in-frame ones, dropping some. Of over 2,000 clones in the sample, 70% to 80% were seen once. What was sequenced was CD8+ T cells sorted from blood. These receptors were obtained from a woman aged 40 to 50 with rheumatoid arthritis.

V gene TRBV15 combines with J gene TRBJ2-6; D unresolved. Per germline, CDR1 LNHNV and CDR2 YYDKDF (reference sequence). This CDR3 has 15 residues. V gave up 4 bases and J gave up 0 bases, with 7 bases separating them. CDR3: CATSNHSSGANVLTF. The DNA for the CDR3 is TGTGCCACCAGCAATCACAGCTCTGGGGCCAACGTCCTGACTTTC.

This chain joins TRBV7-8 and TRBJ1-1, with no clear D. Germline CDR1 SGHVS, CDR2 FQNEAQ. Deletions cut 8 bases from V and 2 bases from J, with 9 bases between. The CDR3 length is 12 residues. In DNA form, the CDR3 reads TGTGCCAGCTTTTTAATAAACACTGAAGCTTTCTTT. Translating gives CASFLINTEAFF.

This chain uses TRBV7-8 with TRBJ1-5; the match to TRBD1 covers 8 bases. V dropped 1 base and J dropped 3; count of bases not matched to a gene: 8. Germline-derived CDR1 and CDR2 are SGHVS and FQNEAQ. CDR3 length: 17 residues. CDR3 coding DNA: TGTGCCAGCAGCTTAGGGAGACAGGGGAGTTACAATCAGCCCCAGCATTTT. Protein: CASSLGRQGSYNQPQHF.

The chain links TRBV6-4 to TRBJ2-3, with TRBD2 matching over 11 bases. J lost 4 bases, V lost 9 bases, and 3 bases had no gene match. CDR1 MRHNA and CDR2 SNTAGT come from the germline V gene. The CDR3 length is 13 residues. The CDR3 region is CASSGGDSDTQYF. The CDR3 DNA is TGTGCCAGTAGCGGGGGGGACTCAGATACGCAGTATTTT.

This rearrangement joins TRBV7-6 to TRBJ2-7, with 9 nucleotides matching TRBD1. Germline-derived CDR1 and CDR2 are SGHVS and FNYEAQ. The CDR3 extends over 15 amino acids. The V gene end was trimmed by 1 base and the J gene end by 1 base; junction bases not matched to a gene: 2. CDR3 sequence: CASSLEGQGSYEQYF. The CDR3 nucleotides are TGTGCCAGCAGCTTAGAGGGACAGGGATCCTACGAGCAGTACTTC.

The J gene is TRBJ2-1, the V gene TRBV29-1; 9 bases match TRBD1. Germline trimming cut 3 bases from V and 4 bases from J; bases unmatched to any gene: 1. Germline lookup yields CDR1 SQVTM and CDR2 ANQGSEA. This CDR3 has 13 residues. Here the CDR3 reads CSVETGGYNEQFF. The DNA for the CDR3 is TGCAGCGTTGAGACAGGGGGGTACAATGAGCAGTTCTTC.

The gene calls are TRBV9 and TRBJ2-5; 10 bases are a match to TRBD2. CDR1 and CDR2 from the germline V gene are SGDLS and YYNGEE. The CDR3 is 16 amino acids. V was clipped by 7 bases and J by 0 bases; unmatched bases: 9. This CDR3 reads CASSRPGLAYQETQYF. The CDR3, as DNA: TGTGCCAGCTCCCGCCCGGGACTAGCGTACCAAGAGACCCAGTACTTC.

The chain combines TRBV5-1 with TRBJ2-2; TRBD1 matches at 8 bases. V was clipped by 3 bases and J by 3 bases; unmatched bases: 1. The germline CDR1 and CDR2 sequences are SGHRS and YFSETQ. This CDR3 contains 14 residues. CDR3 residues: CASSSTGDTGELFF. The CDR3 DNA sequence: TGCGCCAGCAGCTCGACAGGGGACACCGGGGAGCTGTTTTTT.

In this sample, this clone turned up once. This chain connects TRBV27 to TRBJ2-5, with 7 positions matching TRBD2. The J call may be mistaken, given a closer DNA end match to TRBJ2-7. CDR1 MNHEY and CDR2 SMNVEV come from the germline V gene (reference sequence). CDR3 length: 13 amino acids. Here the CDR3 DNA reads TGTGCCAGCAGTTTGACTAGCAGCTACGAGCAGTACTTC. Translation: CASSLTSSYEQYF.

The V and J genes are TRBV25-1 and TRBJ2-1; possibly TRBD1 for D (5 bases). The CDR3 runs to 18 residues. V shed 1 base and J shed 0 bases, with 16 bases lying between them. CDR1 and CDR2 (germline): MGHDK, SYGVNS. The CDR3 sequence is CASSELQAGFSSYNEQFF. The DNA of the CDR3 is TGTGCCAGCAGTGAATTACAGGCAGGATTCAGCTCCTACAATGAGCAGTTCTTC.

The V call is TRBV27, the J call TRBJ1-4; D is uncertain. Germline-derived CDR1 and CDR2 are MNHEY and SMNVEV (reference sequence). V was pared by 4 bases and J by 12 bases, with 21 bases between. The CDR3 totals 15 residues. CDR3 in amino acids: CASSSRNFDRTELFF. The CDR3 coding sequence is TGTGCCAGCAGTTCGCGTAATTTCGACCGGACTGAACTGTTTTTT.

For this clone: A read error is the likely source, as a far larger clone sits one nucleotide away. The chain combines TRBV5-1 with TRBJ1-3; no definite D call. Trimming pared 4 bases from V and 0 bases from J, leaving 14 bases between. Germline CDR1 SGHRS, CDR2 YFSETQ. This CDR3 comprises 16 residues. CDR3 coding DNA: TGCGCCAGCAGCGCGGACTGTCAGAGCTCTGGAAACACCATATATTTT. Translating it yields CASSADCQSSGNTIYF.

This clone was counted a single time. The junction and the germline gene differ at one end; a read error may be behind it. V usage is TRBV6-4 and J usage is TRBJ2-5; TRBD2 might be the D (6 bases). The CDR3 extends over 13 amino acids. Per germline, CDR1 MRHNA and CDR2 SNTAGT. As DNA, the CDR3 is TGTACCAGCAGTGAATCGGGGGAAGAGACCCAGTACTTC. Amino acid sequence: CTSSESGEETQYF.

The chain is built from TRBV5-8 and TRBJ1-4, with TRBD1 matching over 8 bases. The CDR3 runs to 14 residues. Germline assignment: CDR1 SGHTS and CDR2 YDEGEE. Trimming removed 0 bases from V and 8 bases from J; junction bases left unmatched: 3. The CDR3 reads CASSLDRDREKLFF. As DNA, the CDR3 is TGTGCCAGCAGCTTGGACCGGGACAGGGAAAAACTGTTTTTT. The variable domain in full, with the rest retrieved from reference TRBV5-8 and TRBJ1-4, is EAGVTQSPTHLIKTRGQQATLRCSPISGHTSVYWYQQALGLGLQFLLWYDEGEERNRGNFPPRFSGRQFPNYSSELNVNALELEDSALYLCASSLDRDREKLFFGSGTQLSVL.

This chain joins TRBV2 and TRBJ2-5; 8 nucleotides align to TRBD1. The V gene end was trimmed by 1 base and the J gene end by 5 bases; junction bases not matched to a gene: 12. Germline CDR1 SNHLY, CDR2 FYNNEI. The CDR3 is 17 amino acids. In nucleotides, the CDR3 is TGTGCCAGCAGTGAAGGGACAGGGATAGTAACTGGCGAGACCCAGTACTTC. Its translation is CASSEGTGIVTGETQYF.

The V gene is TRBV9, the J gene TRBJ1-1; D is possibly TRBD1 (6 bases). The CDR3 is made up of 13 amino acids. The germline gives CDR1 SGDLS, CDR2 YYNGEE. V lost 0 bases, J lost 8 bases, and 11 bases lay in between. The CDR3 region is CASSVGTEGEAFF. CDR3 DNA: TGTGCCAGCAGCGTAGGGACAGAGGGAGAAGCTTTCTTT.

The V and J genes are TRBV5-8 and TRBJ2-5; D is possibly TRBD1 (5 bases). Trimming took off 10 bases at V and 0 bases at J, with 16 bases between the two ends. Germline V lookup: CDR1 SGHTS, CDR2 YDEGEE. The CDR3 length is 14 residues. CDR3 residues: CAAPQGTYQETQYF. CDR3 nucleotide sequence: TGTGCCGCCCCGCAGGGCACGTACCAAGAGACCCAGTACTTC.

The chain is built from TRBV7-9 and TRBJ1-4; 8 bases are a match to TRBD1. Germline V gene sequence: CDR1 SEHNR, CDR2 FQNEAQ (reference sequence). The CDR3 is 18 amino acids. The trim removed 1 base at V and 3 bases at J, leaving 10 bases unmatched. For the CDR3, the DNA is TGTGCCAGCAGCTTAGACACACCCAGGACAGGGTCTAATGAAAAACTGTTTTTT. Protein product: CASSLDTPRTGSNEKLFF.

V and J are TRBV11-2 and TRBJ2-7; 14 positions agree with TRBD2. This CDR3 spans 15 amino acids. CDR1 and CDR2 (germline): SGHAT, FQNNGV. With 4 bases clipped from V and 4 bases from J, the junction kept 3 bases outside the gene matches. The CDR3 sequence: CASSSWTSGRYEQYF. The CDR3 DNA reads as TGTGCCAGCAGCTCCTGGACTAGCGGGAGGTACGAGCAGTACTTC.

The rearrangement uses TRBV6-1 and TRBJ2-2, with D uncertain. Germline-derived CDR1 and CDR2 are MNHNS and SASEGT. The V end lost 3 bases, the J end lost 5 bases, and 10 bases lay between the germline ends. This CDR3 region has 14 residues. CDR3 sequence: CASSDIIETGELFF. CDR3 in DNA: TGTGCCAGCAGTGATATAATCGAGACCGGGGAGCTGTTTTTT.

The chain recombines TRBV4-1 with TRBJ2-5; 8 bases align to TRBD2. Germline-derived CDR1 and CDR2 are MGHRA and YSYEKL. With V trimmed by 2 bases and J by 2 bases, 4 bases remained unmatched. There are 15 residues in the CDR3. In DNA form, the CDR3 reads TGCGCCAGCAGCCAATTACTAGCGGTTCAAGAGACCCAGTACTTC. Its translation: CASSQLLAVQETQYF.